The source of this T cell receptor beta chain is a study of blood T cell repertoires in COVID-19. Study-wide context: T cells, B-cell-depleted T cells, or PBMCs provided the cDNA or gDNA that served as material.

Original methodology: Scientists estimated how many nucleated cells there were by amplifying reference gene primers. The assay was immunoSEQ multiplex PCR, and TCRdb's table has in-frame clones only and misses some. V and J calls and clone size are copied from that table; D and trimming were computed from the DNA. This table has 250,000 to 300,000 clones, around 86% appearing once. The CDR3 has 14 residues. Germline V CDR1 and CDR2: MNHEY, SMNVEV (reference sequence). Remarks on this clone: One end of the junction varies from germline; a read error may be responsible.

The chain uses TRBV27 and TRBJ1-1, with D uncertain. The sequenced sample was peripheral blood. This clonotype was sampled from a woman under 40 with active or convalescent COVID-19. The chain's CDR3 is CASSNGKKNAEAFF. DNA of the CDR3: TGTGCCAGCAGTAACGGGAAGAAGAACGCTGAAGCTTTCTTT.